Shown below are 9 T cell receptor beta chains from a single sample sequenced in a study of blood T cell repertoires in COVID-19 (dated by TCRdb to the early 2020s). Libraries were constructed by the immunoSEQ multiplex PCR assay. TCRdb obtained this table from immuneACCESS and retained in-frame rearrangements with V and J assigned. These tables miss some clones; where compared with another copy, unresolved V genes account for less than half of the shortfall, and the remainder is unexplained. In all, the sample holds roughly 200,000 clones, and 80% to 90% of those were seen once. The top ten constitute 12% of the sample. The sample consisted of peripheral blood. The receptors stem from a woman older than 75 with COVID-19, enrolled during active disease.

Worth noting for this clone: The junction does not match germline at one end; this may be a read error. The rearrangement joins TRBV7-2 to TRBJ2-7; D is uncertain. The CDR3 has 13 amino acids. CDR1 is SGHTA, CDR2 FQGNSA, per germline. CDR3: CASRLGLSYEQYF. The DNA for the CDR3 is TGTGCCAGCCGCTTAGGGCTCTCCTACGAGCAGTACTTC.

The chain links TRBV5-6 to TRBJ1-1; D uncertain. This CDR3 spans 15 amino acids. V lost 0 bases and J 0 bases, leaving 9 bases between the germline ends. Germline V gene lookup returns CDR1 SGHDT and CDR2 YYEEEE. CDR3 DNA: TGTGCCAGCAGCTTGGAGTGGCATATGAACACTGAAGCTTTCTTT. Amino acids: CASSLEWHMNTEAFF. Variable domain in full (rest from reference TRBV5-6 and TRBJ1-1): DAGVTQSPTHLIKTRGQQVTLRCSPKSGHDTVSWYQQALGQGPQFIFQYYEEEERQRGNFPDRFSGHQFPNYSSELNVNALLLGDSALYLCASSLEWHMNTEAFFGQGTRLTVV.

This clone was found a few times. This rearrangement joins TRBV2 to TRBJ2-1, with D tentatively TRBD1 (6 bases). Germline V gene lookup returns CDR1 SNHLY and CDR2 FYNNEI. The V gene lost 6 bases and the J gene lost 7 bases, with 7 bases spanning the gap. This CDR3 has 11 amino acids. This chain's CDR3 is CASRGQNEQFF. The CDR3 DNA sequence: TGTGCCAGCAGAGGACAGAATGAGCAGTTCTTC.

Here the CDR3 reads CASSDRLIAKNIQYF. The CDR3 coding sequence is TGTGCCAGCAGCGACAGGTTGATAGCCAAAAACATTCAGTACTTC. The J gene is TRBJ2-4, the V gene TRBV13; possibly TRBD1 for D (6 bases). The germline gives CDR1 PRHDT, CDR2 FYEKMQ (reference sequence). This CDR3 has 15 amino acids. The V end lost 5 bases, the J end lost 0 bases, and 11 bases lay between the germline ends. Complete variable domain (other parts from reference TRBV13 and TRBJ2-4): AAGVIQSPRHLIKEKRETATLKCYPIPRHDTVYWYQQGPGQDPQFLISFYEKMQSDKGSIPDRFSAQQFSDYHSELNMSSLELGDSALYFCASSDRLIAKNIQYFGAGTRLSVL.

The genes are TRBV6-2 or TRBV6-3 and TRBJ1-1; tentative D call: TRBD1 (6 bases). The V end lost 0 bases, the J end lost 3 bases, and 8 bases lay between the germline ends. Germline V CDR1 and CDR2: MNHEY, SVGEGT. The CDR3 spans 14 residues. CDR3 nucleotide sequence: TGTGCCAGCAGTTACTCGCCAGGGGACACTGAAGCTTTCTTT. This codes for CASSYSPGDTEAFF.

The chain recombines TRBV7-9 with TRBJ1-2, with D possibly TRBD1 on 6 matching bases. This CDR3 comprises 14 residues. Germline V gene data show CDR1 as SEHNR and CDR2 as FQNEAQ (reference sequence). V lost 4 bases and J 2 bases, leaving 11 bases between the germline ends. The CDR3 DNA sequence: TGTGCCAGCAGCTCAAGAACAGGGAACTATGGCTACACCTTC. This codes for CASSSRTGNYGYTF.

The chain couples TRBV7-2 to TRBJ2-5; a possible D gene is TRBD1 (7 bases). CDR1 is SGHTA and CDR2 is FQGNSA in the germline V gene. The length of the CDR3 is 17 residues. The V end lost 0 bases, the J end lost 4 bases, and 18 bases lay between the germline ends. The CDR3 DNA follows: TGTGCCAGCAGCTTAGCCGGTCAGCCAGGGGGGCGAGAGACCCAGTACTTC. Translated, it gives CASSLAGQPGGRETQYF.

This CDR3 is CASSRFGGQVDGYTF. DNA for the CDR3: TGTGCCAGTAGTCGTTTCGGGGGGCAGGTGGATGGCTACACCTTC. The genes are TRBV19 and TRBJ1-2, with D possibly being TRBD1 (6 bases). This CDR3 has 15 amino acids. Germline-derived CDR1 and CDR2 are LNHDA and SQIVND (reference sequence). The germline V and J ends were trimmed by 5 bases and 6 bases, with 19 bases remaining between them.

The sample holds a few counts of this clone. This chain links TRBV9 with TRBJ2-3; 9 bases map to TRBD2. This CDR3 spans 18 amino acids. V dropped 2 bases and J dropped 0; count of bases not matched to a gene: 10. The germline V gene encodes CDR1 SGDLS and CDR2 YYNGEE. The CDR3 sequence is CASSVGAGTSYSTDTQYF. The CDR3, as DNA: TGTGCCAGCAGCGTCGGCGCCGGGACTAGCTACAGCACAGATACGCAGTATTTT.